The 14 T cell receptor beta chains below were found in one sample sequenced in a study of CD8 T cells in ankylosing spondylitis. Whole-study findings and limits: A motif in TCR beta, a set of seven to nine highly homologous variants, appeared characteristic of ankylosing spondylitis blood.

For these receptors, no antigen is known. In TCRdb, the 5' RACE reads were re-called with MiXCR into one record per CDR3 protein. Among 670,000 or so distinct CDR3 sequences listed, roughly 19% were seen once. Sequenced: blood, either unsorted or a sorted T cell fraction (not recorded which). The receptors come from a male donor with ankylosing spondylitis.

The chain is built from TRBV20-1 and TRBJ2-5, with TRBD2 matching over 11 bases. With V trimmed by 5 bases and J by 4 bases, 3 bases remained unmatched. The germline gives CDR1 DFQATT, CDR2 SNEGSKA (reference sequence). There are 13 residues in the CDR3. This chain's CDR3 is CSAQLAGGETQYF. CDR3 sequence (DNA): TGCAGTGCTCAGCTAGCGGGAGGAGAGACCCAGTACTTC.

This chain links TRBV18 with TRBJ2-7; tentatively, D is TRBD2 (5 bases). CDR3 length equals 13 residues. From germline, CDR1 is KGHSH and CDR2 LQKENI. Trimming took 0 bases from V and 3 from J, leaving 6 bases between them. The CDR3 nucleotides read TGTGCCAGCTCACCACCGGCGGGCTACGAGCAGTACTTC. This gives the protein CASSPPAGYEQYF.

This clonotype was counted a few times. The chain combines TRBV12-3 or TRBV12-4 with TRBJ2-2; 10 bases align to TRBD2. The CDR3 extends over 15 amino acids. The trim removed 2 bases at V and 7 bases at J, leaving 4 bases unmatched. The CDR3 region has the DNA TGTGCCAGCAGTTTACTAGCGGGAGTTGGCGGGGAGCTGTTTTTT. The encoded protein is CASSLLAGVGGELFF.

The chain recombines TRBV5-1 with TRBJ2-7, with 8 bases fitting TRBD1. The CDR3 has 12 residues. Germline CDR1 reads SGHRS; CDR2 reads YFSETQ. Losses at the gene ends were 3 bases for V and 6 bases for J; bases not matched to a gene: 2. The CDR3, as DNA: TGCGCCAGCAGCTGGACAGGGTTCGAGCAGTACTTC. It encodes CASSWTGFEQYF.

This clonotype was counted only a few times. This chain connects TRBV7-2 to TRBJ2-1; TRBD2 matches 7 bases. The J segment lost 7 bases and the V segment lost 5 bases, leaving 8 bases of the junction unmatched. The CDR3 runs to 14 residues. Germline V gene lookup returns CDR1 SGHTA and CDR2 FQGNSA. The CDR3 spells CASSLLRGGNEQFF. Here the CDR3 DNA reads TGTGCCAGCAGCCTACTTCGGGGAGGGAATGAGCAGTTCTTC. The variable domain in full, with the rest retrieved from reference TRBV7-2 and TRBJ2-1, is GAGVSQSPSNKVTEKGKDVELRCDPISGHTALYWYRQSLGQGLEFLIYFQGNSAPDKSGLPSDRFSAERTGGSVSTLTIQRTQQEDSAVYLCASSLLRGGNEQFFGPGTRLTVL.

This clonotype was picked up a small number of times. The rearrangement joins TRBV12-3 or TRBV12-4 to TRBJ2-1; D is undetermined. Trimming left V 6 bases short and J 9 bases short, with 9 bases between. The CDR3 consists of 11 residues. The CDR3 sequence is CASRLEVEQFF. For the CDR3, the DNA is TGTGCCAGCAGGCTTGAGGTTGAGCAGTTCTTC.

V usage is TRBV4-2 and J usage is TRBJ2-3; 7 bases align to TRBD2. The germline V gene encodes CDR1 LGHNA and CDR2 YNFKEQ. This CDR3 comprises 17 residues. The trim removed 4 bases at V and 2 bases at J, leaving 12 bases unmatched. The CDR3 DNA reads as TGTGCCAGCAGCCCGTCCTTACTCAGCGGGATCACAGATACGCAGTATTTT. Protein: CASSPSLLSGITDTQYF.

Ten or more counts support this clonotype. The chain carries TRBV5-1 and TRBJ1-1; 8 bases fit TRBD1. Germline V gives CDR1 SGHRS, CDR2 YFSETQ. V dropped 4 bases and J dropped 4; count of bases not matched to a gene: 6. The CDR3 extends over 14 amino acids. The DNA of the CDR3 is TGCGCCAGCAGCACCCAGGGGGCCGGCACTGAAGCTTTCTTT. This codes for CASSTQGAGTEAFF.

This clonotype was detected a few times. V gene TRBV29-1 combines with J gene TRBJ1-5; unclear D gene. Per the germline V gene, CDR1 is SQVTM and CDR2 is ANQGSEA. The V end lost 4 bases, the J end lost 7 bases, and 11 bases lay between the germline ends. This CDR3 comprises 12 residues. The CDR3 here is CSVGGLGQPQHF. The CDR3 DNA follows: TGCAGCGTTGGGGGTTTGGGCCAGCCCCAGCATTTT.

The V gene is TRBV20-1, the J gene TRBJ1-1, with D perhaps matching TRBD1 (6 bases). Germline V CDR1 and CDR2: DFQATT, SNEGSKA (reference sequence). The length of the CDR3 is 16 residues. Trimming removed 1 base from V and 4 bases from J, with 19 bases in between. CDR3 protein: CSARVGGARGATEAFF. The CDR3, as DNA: TGCAGTGCTAGAGTAGGGGGGGCGCGCGGCGCCACTGAAGCTTTCTTT.

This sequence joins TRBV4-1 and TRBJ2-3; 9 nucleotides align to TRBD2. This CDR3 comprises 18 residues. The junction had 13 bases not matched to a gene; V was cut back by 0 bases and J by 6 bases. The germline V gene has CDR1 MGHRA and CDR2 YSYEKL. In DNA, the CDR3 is TGCGCCAGCAGCCAAGATTCTCCCTTAGCGGGGGAGGTTGATACGCAGTATTTT. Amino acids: CASSQDSPLAGEVDTQYF.

This CDR3 is CASSPGTGRGTEAFF. CDR3 nucleotide sequence: TGCGCCAGCAGCCCCGGGACAGGGCGAGGGACTGAAGCTTTCTTT. This chain joins TRBV5-1 and TRBJ1-1; 9 nucleotides match TRBD1. With 4 bases clipped from V and 5 bases from J, the junction kept 9 bases outside the gene matches. CDR1 SGHRS and CDR2 YFSETQ come from the germline V gene. The CDR3 has 15 amino acids. The full variable domain, rest sourced from reference TRBV5-1 and TRBJ1-1, is KAGVTQTPRYLIKTRGQQVTLSCSPISGHRSVSWYQQTPGQGLQFLFEYFSETQRNKGNFPGRFSGRQFSNSRSEMNVSTLELGDSALYLCASSPGTGRGTEAFFGQGTRLTVV.

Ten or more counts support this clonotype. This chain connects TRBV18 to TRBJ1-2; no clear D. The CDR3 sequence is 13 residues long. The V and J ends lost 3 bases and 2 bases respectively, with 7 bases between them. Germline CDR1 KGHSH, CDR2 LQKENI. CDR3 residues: CASSPTPNYGYTF. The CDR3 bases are TGTGCCAGCTCACCGACCCCGAACTATGGCTACACCTTC.

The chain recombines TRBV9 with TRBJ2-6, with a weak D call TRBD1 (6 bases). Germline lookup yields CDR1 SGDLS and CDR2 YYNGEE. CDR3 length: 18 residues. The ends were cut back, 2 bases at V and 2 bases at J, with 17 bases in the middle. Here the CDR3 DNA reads TGTGCCAGCAGCGTCAGGACAGCACTGGGTGCTGGGGCCAACGTCCTGACTTTC. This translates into CASSVRTALGAGANVLTF.